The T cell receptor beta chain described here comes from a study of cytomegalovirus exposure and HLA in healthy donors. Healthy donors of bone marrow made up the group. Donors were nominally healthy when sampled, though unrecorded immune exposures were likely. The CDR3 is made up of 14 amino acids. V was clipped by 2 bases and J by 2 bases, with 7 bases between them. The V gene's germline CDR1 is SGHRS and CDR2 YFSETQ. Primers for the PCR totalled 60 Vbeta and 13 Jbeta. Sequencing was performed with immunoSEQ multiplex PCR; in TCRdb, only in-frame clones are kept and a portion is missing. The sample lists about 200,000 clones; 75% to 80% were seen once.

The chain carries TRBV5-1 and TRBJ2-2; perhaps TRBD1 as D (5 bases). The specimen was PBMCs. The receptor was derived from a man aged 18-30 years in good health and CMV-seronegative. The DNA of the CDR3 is TGCGCCAGCAGCTTAAGGACAAACACCGGGGAGCTGTTTTTT. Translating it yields CASSLRTNTGELFF.